These 29 T cell receptor beta chains came from one sample sequenced in a study of CD8 T cells in ankylosing spondylitis. Using its own MiXCR run on the 5' RACE reads, TCRdb lists one record per CDR3 protein. The data contain 200,000 to 300,000 distinct CDR3 sequences, 9.5% to 12% of them singletons. Sequencing was done on a sample of blood, either unsorted or a sorted T cell fraction (not recorded which). Every receptor here comes from a male donor with ankylosing spondylitis or in good health (not recorded which).

Ten or more counts support this clonotype. The J gene is TRBJ2-3, the V gene TRBV20-1; 10 bases line up with TRBD2. Germline V CDR1 and CDR2: DFQATT, SNEGSKA (reference sequence). Germline trimming cut 3 bases from V and 3 bases from J; bases unmatched to any gene: 3. This CDR3 region has 14 residues. In DNA form, the CDR3 reads TGCAGTGCTAGTCCAGCGGGGGGGACAGATACGCAGTATTTT. Protein sequence: CSASPAGGTDTQYF.

Many counts were recorded for this clonotype. The chain has TRBV5-1 and TRBJ2-1; possible D gene TRBD1, 5 bases. V lost 5 bases and J lost 8, with 17 bases in between. This CDR3 is built from 14 residues. Germline CDR1 reads SGHRS; CDR2 reads YFSETQ. This CDR3 reads CASRNSDKEDEQFF. The CDR3 DNA follows: TGCGCCAGCAGAAACTCGGACAAAGAGGATGAGCAGTTCTTC.

Ten or more counts support this clonotype. The V gene is TRBV5-1, the J gene TRBJ2-1, with D possibly matching TRBD2 (6 bases). Germline-derived CDR1 and CDR2 are SGHRS and YFSETQ. The CDR3 loop spans 17 amino acids. The V end was cut by 0 bases, the J end by 2 bases, with 15 bases between. CDR3 sequence: CASSLATSGTPYNEQFF. The CDR3 DNA follows: TGCGCCAGCAGCTTGGCCACTTCCGGGACTCCCTACAATGAGCAGTTCTTC.

This clonotype was counted ten times or more. The V call is TRBV29-1, the J call TRBJ1-1, with unresolved D. This CDR3 is built from 10 residues. Looked up from germline, CDR1 is SQVTM and CDR2 is ANQGSEA. With 4 bases removed from V and 4 bases from J, the gap between germline ends came to 4 bases. For the CDR3, the DNA is TGCAGCGTTGGCGGCACTGAAGCTTTCTTT. Translation gives CSVGGTEAFF.

This clonotype was counted many times. The rearrangement uses TRBV5-4 and TRBJ2-3, with a weak D call TRBD1 (6 bases). CDR1 and CDR2 (germline): SGHNT, YYREEE (reference sequence). This CDR3 has 15 residues. The V end lost 3 bases, the J end lost 6 bases, and 17 bases lay between the germline ends. CDR3 residues: CASSWIGQGWDTQYF. CDR3 nucleotide sequence: TGTGCCAGCAGCTGGATCGGGCAGGGGTGGGATACGCAGTATTTT.

This clonotype was observed a few times. The J gene is TRBJ2-1, the V gene TRBV29-1, with TRBD2 identical over 8 bases. From germline, CDR1 is SQVTM and CDR2 ANQGSEA. This CDR3 has 15 residues. Trimming took 1 base from V and 4 from J; bases not matched to a gene: 6. CDR3 nucleotide sequence: TGCAGCGTTGAAGGGCGGGAGGTACCTTACAATGAGCAGTTCTTC. This sequence encodes CSVEGREVPYNEQFF.

A few counts support this clonotype. The gene calls are TRBV6-1 and TRBJ1-5; D call uncertain. The CDR3 totals 15 residues. V shed 1 base and J shed 1 base, with 8 bases lying between them. CDR1 and CDR2 (germline): MNHNS, SASEGT. CDR3 bases: TGTGCCAGCAGTGAAGTAACCGGGAGCAATCAGCCCCAGCATTTT. This gives the protein CASSEVTGSNQPQHF.

The chain joins TRBV7-2 to TRBJ2-7, with no clear D. Germline V gives CDR1 SGHTA, CDR2 FQGNSA. The CDR3 totals 16 residues. V shed 7 bases and J shed 0 bases, with 19 bases lying between them. The CDR3 here is CASTFRGPPSSYEQYF. For the CDR3, the DNA is TGTGCCAGCACCTTTCGTGGCCCCCCGAGCTCCTACGAGCAGTACTTC.

This clonotype has a count of ten or more. As DNA, the CDR3 is TGCAGTGCTTTGACCGGGGGCGGACGGTCTGAAGCTTTCTTT. Encoded protein: CSALTGGGRSEAFF. This rearrangement joins TRBV20-1 to TRBJ1-1; a weak D match, TRBD1 (6 bases). The V gene lost 5 bases and the J gene lost 6 bases, with 19 bases spanning the gap. There are 14 residues in the CDR3. The germline V gene has CDR1 DFQATT and CDR2 SNEGSKA (reference sequence).

The chain is built from TRBV5-1 and TRBJ2-3; either TRBD1 or TRBD2 may fit D (5 bases each). Per the germline V gene, CDR1 is SGHRS and CDR2 is YFSETQ. The V gene lost 4 bases and the J gene lost 6 bases, with 24 bases spanning the gap. This CDR3 spans 17 amino acids. The CDR3 loop is CASSPRPRGSDADTQYF. DNA for the CDR3: TGCGCCAGCAGCCCGCGCCCCCGGGGCTCTGATGCCGATACGCAGTATTTT.

This clonotype was observed many times. The chain has TRBV12-3 or TRBV12-4 and TRBJ2-7; D might be TRBD2 (5 bases). V lost 3 bases and J 0 bases, leaving 18 bases between the germline ends. CDR3 length: 17 amino acids. CDR3 nucleotide sequence: TGTGCCAGCAGTTTCGGCGCGGGCTCGCTGCCCTCCTACGAGCAGTACTTC. Protein product: CASSFGAGSLPSYEQYF.

The chain uses TRBV5-5 and TRBJ1-5; TRBD1 is a possible D gene (5 bases). The CDR3 has 14 residues. The germline V and J ends were trimmed by 6 bases and 0 bases, with 10 bases remaining between them. Per the germline V gene, CDR1 is SGHKS and CDR2 is YYEKEE (reference sequence). CDR3 sequence reads: CASTTGVSNQPQHF. The CDR3 DNA is TGTGCCAGCACCACAGGAGTTAGCAATCAGCCCCAGCATTTT.

This clonotype came up a few times. The chain links TRBV20-1 to TRBJ2-5, with D unresolved. The CDR3 consists of 14 residues. Germline V gene lookup returns CDR1 DFQATT and CDR2 SNEGSKA (reference sequence). The ends were cut back, 2 bases at V and 4 bases at J, with 14 bases in the middle. CDR3 protein: CSARRSVPGETQYF. In DNA, the CDR3 is TGCAGTGCTAGACGGAGCGTGCCAGGAGAGACCCAGTACTTC.

The CDR3 coding sequence is TGTGCCAGCAGCTATAGCGGGGGGGCAGCGGGAGAGACCCAGTACTTC. As protein: CASSYSGGAAGETQYF. The genes are TRBV5-5 and TRBJ2-5, with TRBD2 identical over 11 bases. The CDR3 sequence is 16 residues long. The germline V gene has CDR1 SGHKS and CDR2 YYEKEE (reference sequence). The trim removed 3 bases at V and 4 bases at J, leaving 8 bases unmatched.

The chain employs TRBV7-9 and TRBJ2-2; no reliable D call. The CDR3 is 12 amino acids. V was trimmed by 9 bases and J by 4 bases, leaving 9 bases between them. CDR1 and CDR2 (germline): SEHNR, FQNEAQ (reference sequence). The CDR3 loop reads CASRAATGELFF. The CDR3 bases are TGTGCCAGTCGGGCCGCCACCGGGGAGCTGTTTTTT.

The J gene is TRBJ2-2, the V gene TRBV7-8, with D unclear. Germline-derived CDR1 and CDR2 are SGHVS and FQNEAQ. V was cut by 1 base and J by 13 bases, with 13 bases left in between. This CDR3 spans 13 amino acids. As DNA, the CDR3 is TGTGCCAGCAGCTTAGGTGGCGGCGACCGGCTGTTTTTT. It translates to CASSLGGGDRLFF. Using reference TRBV7-8 and TRBJ2-2 for the parts outside the CDR3, the full variable domain is GAGVSQSPRYKVAKRGQDVALRCDPISGHVSLFWYQQALGQGPEFLTYFQNEAQLDKSGLPSDRFFAERPEGSVSTLKIQRTQQEDSAVYLCASSLGGGDRLFFGEGSRLTVL.

This clonotype occurred many times. In DNA form, the CDR3 reads TGCGCCAGCAGCTTGGCCTCCGGGACTAGATTCCACGAGCAGTACTTC. Translated: CASSLASGTRFHEQYF. The chain has TRBV5-1 and TRBJ2-7, with 8 bases identical to TRBD2. The CDR3 spans 16 residues. Trimming removed 0 bases from V and 5 bases from J; junction bases left unmatched: 10. Germline V CDR1 and CDR2: SGHRS, YFSETQ.

This clonotype was seen at least ten times. This sequence joins TRBV29-1 and TRBJ2-1; possibly TRBD2 for D (5 bases). CDR3 length: 16 residues. Trimming left V 5 bases short and J 2 bases short, with 19 bases between. The germline V gene has CDR1 SQVTM and CDR2 ANQGSEA. CDR3: CSVHRTGSGAYNEQFF. The DNA for the CDR3 is TGCAGCGTTCACCGGACGGGAAGCGGTGCCTACAATGAGCAGTTCTTC.

The V gene is TRBV6-5, the J gene TRBJ2-7; D is possibly TRBD1 (6 bases). Trimming took off 2 bases at V and 3 bases at J, with 11 bases between the two ends. Germline lookup yields CDR1 MNHEY and CDR2 SVGAGI. The CDR3 sequence is 14 residues long. The DNA of the CDR3 is TGTGCCAGCAGTTACGCCAGGGGCAACTACGAGCAGTACTTC. It encodes CASSYARGNYEQYF.

This clonotype has a count of ten or more. The chain recombines TRBV12-3 or TRBV12-4 with TRBJ1-1; no reliable D call. The CDR3 contains 13 residues. The V gene lost 7 bases and the J gene lost 1 base, with 10 bases spanning the gap. CDR3 sequence: CASKITRNTEAFF. CDR3 coding DNA: TGTGCCAGCAAGATTACAAGGAACACTGAAGCTTTCTTT.

This clonotype showed up many times. The V call is TRBV5-6, the J call TRBJ2-3; the D gene is possibly TRBD1 (5 bases). Germline V gene sequence: CDR1 SGHDT, CDR2 YYEEEE. The CDR3 contains 15 residues. Trimming left V 0 bases short and J 3 bases short, with 11 bases between. For the CDR3, the DNA is TGTGCCAGCAGCTTGGGGACAATGCTAACAGATACGCAGTATTTT. This encodes CASSLGTMLTDTQYF. The entire variable domain, with the rest obtained from reference TRBV5-6 and TRBJ2-3, is as follows: DAGVTQSPTHLIKTRGQQVTLRCSPKSGHDTVSWYQQALGQGPQFIFQYYEEEERQRGNFPDRFSGHQFPNYSSELNVNALLLGDSALYLCASSLGTMLTDTQYFGPGTRLTVL.

This rearrangement joins TRBV2 to TRBJ2-2; D is unresolved. This CDR3 spans 15 amino acids. From germline, CDR1 is SNHLY and CDR2 FYNNEI. Trimming shortened V by 5 bases and J by 3 bases, and 13 bases separated the two germline ends. CDR3 bases: TGTGCCAGCAGTCTTAGCAGCGCCGACACCGGGGAGCTGTTTTTT. Translation: CASSLSSADTGELFF.

This clonotype has ten or more counts. The V gene is TRBV18, the J gene TRBJ2-7; D possibly matches TRBD1 or TRBD2 (5 bases each). Germline V CDR1 and CDR2: KGHSH, LQKENI. Trimming stripped 6 bases from V and 7 bases from J, with 16 bases between. The CDR3 spans 13 residues. The CDR3 is CASSPGTVSEQYF. The CDR3 DNA sequence: TGTGCCAGCTCGCCCGGGACGGTTTCAGAGCAGTACTTC.

This clonotype was seen many times. This sequence joins TRBV20-1 and TRBJ2-7; D not certain. Germline values: CDR1 DFQATT, CDR2 SNEGSKA (reference sequence). Trimming left V 0 bases short and J 1 base short, with 13 bases between. CDR3 length: 15 residues. For the CDR3, the DNA is TGCAGTGCTAGAGATCGACGGACGGGTTCCTACGAGCAGTACTTC. It yields the protein CSARDRRTGSYEQYF.

This clonotype was counted ten times or more. V is TRBV20-1 and J is TRBJ2-3; TRBD2 aligns across 7 bases. CDR1 DFQATT and CDR2 SNEGSKA come from the germline V gene (reference sequence). V lost 3 bases, J lost 5 bases, and 8 bases stayed unmatched. CDR3 length: 14 amino acids. CDR3 coding DNA: TGCAGTGCTAGTATTGCGGGAGTTGGAGATACGCAGTATTTT. This sequence encodes CSASIAGVGDTQYF.

This clonotype was counted at least ten times. V and J are TRBV5-1 and TRBJ2-1; possible D gene TRBD1, 6 bases. V was cut by 5 bases and J by 3 bases, with 9 bases left in between. CDR1 is SGHRS, CDR2 YFSETQ, per germline. The length of the CDR3 is 13 residues. DNA of the CDR3: TGCGCCAGCAGAAAGGACAGCTACAATGAGCAGTTCTTC. The encoded protein is CASRKDSYNEQFF.

The sample holds a few counts of this clonotype. The chain links TRBV3-1 to TRBJ2-5; D is perhaps TRBD2 (5 bases). The CDR3 extends over 15 amino acids. Germline lookup yields CDR1 LGHDT and CDR2 YNNKEL (reference sequence). V was shortened by 6 bases and J by 2 bases, with 16 bases between the two germline ends. The CDR3 nucleotides read TGTGCCAGCAGTCTCAATTTAGCGCTTCAAGAGACCCAGTACTTC. It is translated as CASSLNLALQETQYF.

This clonotype came up many times. The chain joins TRBV11-2 to TRBJ1-1; D is unresolved. Germline values: CDR1 SGHAT, CDR2 FQNNGV. V dropped 7 bases and J dropped 3 bases, with 15 bases sitting between them. The CDR3 is made up of 14 amino acids. This CDR3 is CASTHLVEYTEAFF. The CDR3 coding sequence is TGTGCCAGCACCCACTTGGTGGAGTACACTGAAGCTTTCTTT. The full variable domain, rest sourced from reference TRBV11-2 and TRBJ1-1, is EAGVAQSPRYKIIEKRQSVAFWCNPISGHATLYWYQQILGQGPKLLIQFQNNGVVDDSQLPKDRFSAERLKGVDSTLKIQPAKLEDSAVYLCASTHLVEYTEAFFGQGTRLTVV.

This clonotype appeared many times. V gene TRBV6-5 combines with J gene TRBJ2-5; maybe TRBD1 (6 bases). The germline V gene encodes CDR1 MNHEY and CDR2 SVGAGI. V lost 0 bases, J lost 6 bases, and 14 bases lay in between. This CDR3 is built from 15 residues. CDR3: CASSYSSSGVKTQYF. The DNA of the CDR3 is TGTGCCAGCAGTTACTCGTCTTCAGGGGTGAAGACCCAGTACTTC.